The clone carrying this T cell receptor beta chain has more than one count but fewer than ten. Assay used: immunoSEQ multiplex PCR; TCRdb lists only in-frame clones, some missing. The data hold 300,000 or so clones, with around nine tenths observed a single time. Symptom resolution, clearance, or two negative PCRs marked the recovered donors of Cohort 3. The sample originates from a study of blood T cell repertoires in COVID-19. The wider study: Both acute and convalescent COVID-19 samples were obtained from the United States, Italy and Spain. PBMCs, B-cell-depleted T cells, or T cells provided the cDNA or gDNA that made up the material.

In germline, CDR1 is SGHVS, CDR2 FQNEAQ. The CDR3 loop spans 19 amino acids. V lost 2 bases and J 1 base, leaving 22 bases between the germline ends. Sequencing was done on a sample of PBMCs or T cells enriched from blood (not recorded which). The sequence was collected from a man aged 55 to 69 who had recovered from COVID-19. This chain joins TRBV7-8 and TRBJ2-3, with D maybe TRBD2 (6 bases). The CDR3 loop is CASSLPYSDREWGTDTQYF. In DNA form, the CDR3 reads TGTGCCAGCAGCTTACCCTATTCTGACCGGGAGTGGGGCACAGATACGCAGTATTTT.